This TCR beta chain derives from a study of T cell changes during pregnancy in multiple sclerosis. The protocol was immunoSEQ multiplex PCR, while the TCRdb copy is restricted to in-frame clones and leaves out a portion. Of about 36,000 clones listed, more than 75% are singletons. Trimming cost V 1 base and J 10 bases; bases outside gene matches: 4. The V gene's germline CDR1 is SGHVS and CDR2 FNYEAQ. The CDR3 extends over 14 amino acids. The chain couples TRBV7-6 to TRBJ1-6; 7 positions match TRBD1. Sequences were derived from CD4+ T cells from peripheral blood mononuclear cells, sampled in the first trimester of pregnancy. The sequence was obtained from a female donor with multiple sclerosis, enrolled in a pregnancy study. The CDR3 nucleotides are TGTGCCAGCAGCTTAGGCCGGACAGGCTCACCCCTCCACTTT. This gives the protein CASSLGRTGSPLHF. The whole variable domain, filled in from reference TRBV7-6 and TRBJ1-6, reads GAGVSQSPRYKVTKRGQDVALRCDPISGHVSLYWYRQALGQGPEFLTYFNYEAQQDKSGLPNDRFSAERPEGSISTLTIQRTEQRDSAMYRCASSLGRTGSPLHFGNGTRLTVT.